This T cell receptor (beta chain) derives from a study of blood T cell repertoires in COVID-19. Study details: Samples came from the United States, Italy and Spain, spanning acute and convalescent COVID-19. T cells, B-cell-depleted T cells, or PBMCs provided the cDNA or gDNA that served as material.

V was pared by 2 bases and J by 6 bases, with 4 bases of the junction left unmatched. This CDR3 is 13 amino acids long. The V gene's germline CDR1 is LGHNA and CDR2 YSLEER. Only a few counts were recorded for this clone. This table comes from immunoSEQ multiplex PCR, and its TCRdb copy is limited to in-frame clones, with some not included. In the table there are roughly 67,000 clones, approximately 87% of which are singletons. This TCR came from a man between 45 and 60 years old with active COVID-19. The sequencing input was peripheral blood. The rearrangement uses TRBV4-3 and TRBJ2-7, with 7 bases lining up with TRBD1. CDR3 coding DNA: TGCGCCAGCAGCCAACACAGGGGTTCCGAGCAGTACTTC. It specifies CASSQHRGSEQYF.